This T cell receptor (beta chain) is drawn from a study of blood T cell repertoires in COVID-19. Study-level background: The samples span acute and convalescent COVID-19 from the United States, Italy and Spain. T cells, B-cell-depleted T cells, or PBMCs supplied cDNA or gDNA.

The CDR3 is 15 amino acids. CDR1 and CDR2 (germline): SSHAT, FNYEAQ (reference sequence). A remark on this clone: One junction end does not reproduce the germline sequence, and a read error may be involved.

Authors' methods: The authors estimated nucleated cell counts from reference gene primer amplification. Sequencing used immunoSEQ multiplex PCR; TCRdb keeps in-frame clones, though not all of them. That table gives V, J and clone size, and the DNA gave D and trimming. This sample has under 250,000 clones; around 80% occur once, and the top ten carry roughly 8.6%. The receptor comes from a man aged 40-55 years with active or convalescent COVID-19. The J gene is TRBJ2-3, the V gene TRBV7-7; TRBD2 agrees at 13 bases. The specimen sequenced was peripheral blood. CDR3 sequence (DNA): TGTGCTAGCAGCATAGGACTAGCGGGAGCAGATACGCAGTATTTT. Translated: CASSIGLAGADTQYF.